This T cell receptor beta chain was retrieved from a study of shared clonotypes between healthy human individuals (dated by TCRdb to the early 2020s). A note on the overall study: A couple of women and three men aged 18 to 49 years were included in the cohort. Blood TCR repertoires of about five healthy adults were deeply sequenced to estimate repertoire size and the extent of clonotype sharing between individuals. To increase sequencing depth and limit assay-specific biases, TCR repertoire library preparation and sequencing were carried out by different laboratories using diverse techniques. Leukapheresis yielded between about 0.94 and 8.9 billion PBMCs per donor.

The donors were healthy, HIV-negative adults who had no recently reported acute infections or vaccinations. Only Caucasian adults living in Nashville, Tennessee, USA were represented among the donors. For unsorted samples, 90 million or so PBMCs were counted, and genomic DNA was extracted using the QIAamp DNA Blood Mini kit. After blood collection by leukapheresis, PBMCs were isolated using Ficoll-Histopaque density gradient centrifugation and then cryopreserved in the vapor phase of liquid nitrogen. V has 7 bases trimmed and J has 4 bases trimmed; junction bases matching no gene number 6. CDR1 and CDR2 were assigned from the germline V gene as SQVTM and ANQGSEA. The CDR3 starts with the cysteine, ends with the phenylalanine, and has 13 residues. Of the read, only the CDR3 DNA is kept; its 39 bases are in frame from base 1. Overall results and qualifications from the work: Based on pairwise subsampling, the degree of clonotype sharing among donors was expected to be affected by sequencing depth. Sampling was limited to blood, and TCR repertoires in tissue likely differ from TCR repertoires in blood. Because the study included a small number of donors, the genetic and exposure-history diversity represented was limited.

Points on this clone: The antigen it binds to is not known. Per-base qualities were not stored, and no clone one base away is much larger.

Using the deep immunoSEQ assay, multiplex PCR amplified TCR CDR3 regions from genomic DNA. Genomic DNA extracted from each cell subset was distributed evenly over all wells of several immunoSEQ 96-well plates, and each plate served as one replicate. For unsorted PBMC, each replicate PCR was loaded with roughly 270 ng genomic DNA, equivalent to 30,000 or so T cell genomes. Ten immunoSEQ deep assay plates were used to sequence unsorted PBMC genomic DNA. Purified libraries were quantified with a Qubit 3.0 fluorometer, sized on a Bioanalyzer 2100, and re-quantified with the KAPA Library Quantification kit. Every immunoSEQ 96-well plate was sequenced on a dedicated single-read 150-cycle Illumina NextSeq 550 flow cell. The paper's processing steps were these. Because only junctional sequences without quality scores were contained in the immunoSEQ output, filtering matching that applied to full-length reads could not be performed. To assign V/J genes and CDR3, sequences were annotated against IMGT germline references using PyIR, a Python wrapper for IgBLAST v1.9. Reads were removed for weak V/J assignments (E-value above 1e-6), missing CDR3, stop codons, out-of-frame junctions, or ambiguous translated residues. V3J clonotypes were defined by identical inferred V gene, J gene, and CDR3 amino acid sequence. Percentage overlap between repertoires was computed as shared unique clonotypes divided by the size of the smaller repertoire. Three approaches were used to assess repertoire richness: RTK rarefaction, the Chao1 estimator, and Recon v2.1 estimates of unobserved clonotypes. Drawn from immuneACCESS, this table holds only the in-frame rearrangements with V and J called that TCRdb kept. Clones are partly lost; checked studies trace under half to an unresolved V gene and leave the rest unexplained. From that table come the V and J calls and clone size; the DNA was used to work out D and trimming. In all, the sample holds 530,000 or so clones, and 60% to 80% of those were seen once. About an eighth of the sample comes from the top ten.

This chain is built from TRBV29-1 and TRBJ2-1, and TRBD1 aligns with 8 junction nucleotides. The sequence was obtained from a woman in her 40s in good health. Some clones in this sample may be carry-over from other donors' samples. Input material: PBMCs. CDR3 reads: CSEIQGGYNEQFF. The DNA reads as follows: TGCAGCGAAATACAGGGGGGTTACAATGAGCAGTTCTTC.